Listed here are 3 T cell receptor beta chains from one sample, sequenced in a study of T cell repertoires in cytomegalovirus infection. TCRdb recomputed calls from the reads with MiXCR, one row per CDR3 protein. The sample carries a few hundred thousand distinct CDR3 sequences, less than 20% recorded once. Sequencing input: PBMCs. Receptor source: a human donor in good health (CMV status not recorded). Some clones in this sample may be carry-over from other donors' samples.

This clonotype was detected a few times. The rearrangement uses TRBV2 and TRBJ1-4; D not resolved. Deletions cut 9 bases from V and 6 bases from J, with 14 bases between. There are 13 residues in the CDR3. Per the germline V gene, CDR1 is SNHLY and CDR2 is FYNNEI. Here the CDR3 reads CASEDGLHEKLFF. The CDR3 nucleotides are TGTGCCAGTGAGGACGGACTACATGAAAAACTGTTTTTT.

The V call is TRBV7-6, the J call TRBJ2-1; D could derive from TRBD1 or TRBD2 (5 bases each). This CDR3 has 13 amino acids. V was trimmed by 5 bases and J by 5 bases, leaving 10 bases between them. Germline V gene data show CDR1 as SGHVS and CDR2 as FNYEAQ. Written as DNA, the CDR3 is TGTGCCAGCAGCCAGGGACCCAACAATGAGCAGTTCTTC. Protein: CASSQGPNNEQFF.

At least ten counts were recorded for this clonotype. This chain connects TRBV7-2 to TRBJ2-1, with 7 positions matching TRBD2. The CDR3 has 14 residues. V lost 5 bases, J lost 8 bases, and 9 bases stayed unmatched. CDR1 is SGHTA and CDR2 is FQGNSA in the germline V gene. This CDR3 reads CASSPVLANDEQFF. As DNA, the CDR3 is TGTGCCAGCAGCCCTGTACTAGCGAACGATGAGCAGTTCTTC.